A single count supports the clone carrying this T cell receptor beta chain. The data were taken from a study of blood T cell repertoires in COVID-19. Study summary: Sources were T cells, B-cell-depleted T cells, or PBMCs; the material itself was cDNA or gDNA.

Sequencing used immunoSEQ multiplex PCR; TCRdb keeps in-frame clones, though not all of them. The repertoire holds around 290,000 clones, with roughly 90% as singletons. The CDR3 is 13 amino acids. Deletions cut 3 bases from V and 7 bases from J, with 13 bases between. From germline, CDR1 is MGHRA and CDR2 YSYEKL. The chain links TRBV4-1 to TRBJ2-7, with D maybe TRBD2 (6 bases). The sample comprised PBMCs or T cells enriched from blood (not recorded which). The receptor comes from a woman between 40 and 50 years old who had recovered from COVID-19. CDR3 sequence: CASSQTPGVEQYF. CDR3 bases: TGCGCCAGCAGCCAGACCCCGGGGGTTGAGCAGTACTTC.